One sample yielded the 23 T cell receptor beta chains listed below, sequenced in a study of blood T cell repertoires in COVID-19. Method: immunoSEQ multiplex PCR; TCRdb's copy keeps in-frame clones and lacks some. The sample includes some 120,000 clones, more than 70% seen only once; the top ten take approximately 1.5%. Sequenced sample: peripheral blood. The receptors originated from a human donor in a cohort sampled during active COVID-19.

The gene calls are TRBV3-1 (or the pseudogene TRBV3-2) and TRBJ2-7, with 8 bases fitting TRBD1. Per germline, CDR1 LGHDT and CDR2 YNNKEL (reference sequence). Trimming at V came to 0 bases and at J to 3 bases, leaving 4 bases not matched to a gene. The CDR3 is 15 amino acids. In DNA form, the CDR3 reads TGTGCCAGCAGCCAAGATCCGGACAGGGTCTACGAGCAGTACTTC. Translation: CASSQDPDRVYEQYF.

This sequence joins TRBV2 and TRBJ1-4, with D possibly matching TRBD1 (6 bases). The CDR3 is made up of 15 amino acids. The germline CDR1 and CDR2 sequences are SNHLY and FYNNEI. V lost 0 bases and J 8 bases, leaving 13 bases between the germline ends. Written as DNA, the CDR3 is TGTGCCAGCAGTGAAGCAGACAGGTATCAGGAAAAACTGTTTTTT. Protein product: CASSEADRYQEKLFF.

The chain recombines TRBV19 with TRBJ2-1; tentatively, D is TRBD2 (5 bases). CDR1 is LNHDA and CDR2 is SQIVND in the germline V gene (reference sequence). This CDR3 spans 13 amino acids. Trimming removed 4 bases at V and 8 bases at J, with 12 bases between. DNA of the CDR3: TGTGCCAGTAGTAATATTGGGCGGGATGAGCAGTTCTTC. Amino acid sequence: CASSNIGRDEQFF.

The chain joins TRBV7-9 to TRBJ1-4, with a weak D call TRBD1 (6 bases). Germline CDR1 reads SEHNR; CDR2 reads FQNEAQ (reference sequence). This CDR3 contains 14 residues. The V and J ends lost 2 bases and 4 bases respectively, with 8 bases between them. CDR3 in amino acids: CASSLQGNNEKLFF. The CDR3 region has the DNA TGTGCCAGCAGCTTACAGGGGAATAATGAAAAACTGTTTTTT.

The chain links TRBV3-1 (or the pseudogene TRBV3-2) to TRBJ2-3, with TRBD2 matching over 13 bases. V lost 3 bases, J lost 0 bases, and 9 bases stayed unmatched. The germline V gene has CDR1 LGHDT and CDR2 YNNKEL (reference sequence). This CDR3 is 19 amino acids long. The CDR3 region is CASSHYGLAGDRSTDTQYF. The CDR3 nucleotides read TGTGCCAGCAGCCATTATGGACTAGCGGGGGATCGTAGCACAGATACGCAGTATTTT.

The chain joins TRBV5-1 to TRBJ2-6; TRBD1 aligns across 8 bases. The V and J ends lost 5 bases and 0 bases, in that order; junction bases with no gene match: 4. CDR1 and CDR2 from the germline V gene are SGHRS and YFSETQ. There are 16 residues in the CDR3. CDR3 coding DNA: TGCGCCAGCAGGTCCGGGACAGGCTCTGGGGCCAACGTCCTGACTTTC. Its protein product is CASRSGTGSGANVLTF.

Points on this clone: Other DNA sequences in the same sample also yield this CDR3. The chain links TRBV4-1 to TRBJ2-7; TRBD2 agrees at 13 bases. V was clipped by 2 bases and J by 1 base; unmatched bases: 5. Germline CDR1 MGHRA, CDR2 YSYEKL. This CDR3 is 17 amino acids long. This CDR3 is CASSQTTSGRASYEQYF. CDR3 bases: TGCGCCAGCAGCCAAACTACTAGCGGGAGGGCATCCTACGAGCAGTACTTC.

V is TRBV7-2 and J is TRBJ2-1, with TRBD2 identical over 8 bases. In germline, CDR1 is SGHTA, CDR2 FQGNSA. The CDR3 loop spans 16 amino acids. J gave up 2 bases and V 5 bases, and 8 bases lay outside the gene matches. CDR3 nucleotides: TGTGCCAGCAGCCCGTTAGCGGGGCTCCCCTACAATGAGCAGTTCTTC. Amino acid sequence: CASSPLAGLPYNEQFF.

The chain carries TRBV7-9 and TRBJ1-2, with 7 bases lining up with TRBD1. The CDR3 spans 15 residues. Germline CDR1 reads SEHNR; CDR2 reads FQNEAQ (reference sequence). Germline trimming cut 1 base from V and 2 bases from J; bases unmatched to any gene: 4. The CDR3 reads CASSLEGQQNYGYTF. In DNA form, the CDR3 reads TGTGCCAGCAGCTTAGAGGGACAGCAAAACTATGGCTACACCTTC.

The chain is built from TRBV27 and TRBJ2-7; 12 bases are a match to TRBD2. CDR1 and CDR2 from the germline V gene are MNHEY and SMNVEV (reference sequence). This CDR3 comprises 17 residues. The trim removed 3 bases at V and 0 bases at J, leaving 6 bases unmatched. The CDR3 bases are TGTGCCAGCAGTTTGGGCCTAGCGGGAGGGATCTCCTACGAGCAGTACTTC. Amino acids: CASSLGLAGGISYEQYF.

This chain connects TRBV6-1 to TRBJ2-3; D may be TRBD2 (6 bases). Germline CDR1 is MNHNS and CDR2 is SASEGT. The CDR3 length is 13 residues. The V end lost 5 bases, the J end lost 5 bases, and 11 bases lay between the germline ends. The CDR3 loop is CASSSGVKDTQYF. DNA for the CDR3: TGTGCCAGCAGTTCGGGAGTGAAAGATACGCAGTATTTT.

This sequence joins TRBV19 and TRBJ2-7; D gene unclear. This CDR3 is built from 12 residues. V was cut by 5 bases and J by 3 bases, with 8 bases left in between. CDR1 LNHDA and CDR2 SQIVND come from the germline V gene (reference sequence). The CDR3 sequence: CASSSRSYEQYF. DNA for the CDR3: TGTGCCAGTAGTTCCCGTAGCTACGAGCAGTACTTC.

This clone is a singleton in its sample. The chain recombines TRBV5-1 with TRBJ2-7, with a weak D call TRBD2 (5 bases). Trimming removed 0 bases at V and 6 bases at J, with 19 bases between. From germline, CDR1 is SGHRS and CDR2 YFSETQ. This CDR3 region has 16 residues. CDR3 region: CASSLGGIGMDGEQYF. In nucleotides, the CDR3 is TGCGCCAGCAGCTTGGGAGGGATCGGAATGGATGGCGAGCAGTACTTC. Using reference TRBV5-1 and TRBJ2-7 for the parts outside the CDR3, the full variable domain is KAGVTQTPRYLIKTRGQQVTLSCSPISGHRSVSWYQQTPGQGLQFLFEYFSETQRNKGNFPGRFSGRQFSNSRSEMNVSTLELGDSALYLCASSLGGIGMDGEQYFGPGTRLTVT.

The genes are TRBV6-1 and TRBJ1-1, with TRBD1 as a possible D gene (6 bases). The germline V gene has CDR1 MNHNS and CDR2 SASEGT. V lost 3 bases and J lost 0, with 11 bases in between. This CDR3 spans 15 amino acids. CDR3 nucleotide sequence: TGTGCCAGCAGTGAGATAGGACAGTTGAACACTGAAGCTTTCTTT. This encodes CASSEIGQLNTEAFF.

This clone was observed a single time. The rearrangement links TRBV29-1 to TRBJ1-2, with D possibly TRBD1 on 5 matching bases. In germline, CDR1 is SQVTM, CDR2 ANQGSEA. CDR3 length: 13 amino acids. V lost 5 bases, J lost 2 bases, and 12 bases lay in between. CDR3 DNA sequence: TGCAGCGTTATCCAGGACACGAACTATGGCTACACCTTC. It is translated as CSVIQDTNYGYTF.

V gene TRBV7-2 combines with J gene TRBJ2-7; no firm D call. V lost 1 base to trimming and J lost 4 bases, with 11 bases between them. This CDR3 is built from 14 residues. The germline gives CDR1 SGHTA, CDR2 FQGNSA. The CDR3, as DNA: TGTGCCAGCAGCTTAGTTCGCAATCGGTACGAGCAGTACTTC. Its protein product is CASSLVRNRYEQYF.

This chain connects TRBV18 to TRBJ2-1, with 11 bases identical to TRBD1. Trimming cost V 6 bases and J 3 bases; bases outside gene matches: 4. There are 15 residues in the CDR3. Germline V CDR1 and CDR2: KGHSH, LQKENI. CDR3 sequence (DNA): TGTGCCAGCTCGCGAGGGACAGGGGGCTACAATGAGCAGTTCTTC. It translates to CASSRGTGGYNEQFF.

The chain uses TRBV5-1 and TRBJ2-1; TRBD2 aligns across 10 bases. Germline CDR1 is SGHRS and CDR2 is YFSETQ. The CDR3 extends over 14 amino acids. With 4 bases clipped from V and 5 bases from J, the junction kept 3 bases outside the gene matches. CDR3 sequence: CASSRTSGDNEQFF. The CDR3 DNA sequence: TGCGCCAGCAGCAGGACTAGCGGTGACAATGAGCAGTTCTTC.

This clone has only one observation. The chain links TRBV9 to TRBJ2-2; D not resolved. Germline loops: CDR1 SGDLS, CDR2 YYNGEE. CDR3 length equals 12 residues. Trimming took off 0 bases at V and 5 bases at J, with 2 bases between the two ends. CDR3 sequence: CASSVVTGELFF. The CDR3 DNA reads TGTGCCAGCAGCGTAGTAACCGGGGAGCTGTTTTTT.

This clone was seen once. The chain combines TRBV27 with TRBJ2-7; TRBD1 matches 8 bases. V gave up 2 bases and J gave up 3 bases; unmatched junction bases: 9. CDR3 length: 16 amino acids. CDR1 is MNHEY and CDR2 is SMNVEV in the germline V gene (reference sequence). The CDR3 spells CASSLRQGRRIYEQYF. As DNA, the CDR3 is TGTGCCAGCAGTTTAAGACAGGGGCGGAGGATCTACGAGCAGTACTTC.

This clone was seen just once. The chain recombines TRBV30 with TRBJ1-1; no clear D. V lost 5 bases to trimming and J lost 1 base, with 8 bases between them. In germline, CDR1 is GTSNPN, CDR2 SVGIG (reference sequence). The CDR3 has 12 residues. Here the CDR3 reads CAWLGENTEAFF. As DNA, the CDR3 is TGTGCCTGGCTTGGAGAGAACACTGAAGCTTTCTTT.

This chain's CDR3 is CASSVPGQGHTGELFF. CDR3 coding DNA: TGCGCCAGCAGTGTCCCGGGACAGGGGCACACCGGGGAGCTGTTTTTT. The V call is TRBV10-2, the J call TRBJ2-2; 10 positions match TRBD1. V gave up 4 bases and J gave up 3 bases; unmatched junction bases: 5. Germline V lookup: CDR1 WSHSY, CDR2 SAAADI. The CDR3 length is 16 residues.

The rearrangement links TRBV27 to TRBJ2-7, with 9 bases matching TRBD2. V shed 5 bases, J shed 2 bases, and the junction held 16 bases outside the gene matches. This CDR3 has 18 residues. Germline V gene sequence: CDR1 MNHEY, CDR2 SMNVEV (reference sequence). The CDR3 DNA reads TGTGCCAGCAGTATTCTCGCGGGCGGGGGGGGGAGGGCCTACGAGCAGTACTTC. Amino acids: CASSILAGGGGRAYEQYF.